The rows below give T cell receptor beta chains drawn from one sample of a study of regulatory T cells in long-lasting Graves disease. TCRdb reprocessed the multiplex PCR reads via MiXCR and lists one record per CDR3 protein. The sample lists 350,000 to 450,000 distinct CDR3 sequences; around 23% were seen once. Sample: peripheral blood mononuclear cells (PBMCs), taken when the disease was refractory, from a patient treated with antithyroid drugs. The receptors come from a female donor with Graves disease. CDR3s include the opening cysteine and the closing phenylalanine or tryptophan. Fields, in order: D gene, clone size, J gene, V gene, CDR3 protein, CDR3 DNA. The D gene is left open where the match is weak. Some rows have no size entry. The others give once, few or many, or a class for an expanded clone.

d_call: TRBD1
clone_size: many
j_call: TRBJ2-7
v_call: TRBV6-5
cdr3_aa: CASSYSASGTGAYEQYF
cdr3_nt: TGTGCCAGCAGTTACTCCGCCTCGGGGACAGGGGCCTACGAGCAGTACTTC

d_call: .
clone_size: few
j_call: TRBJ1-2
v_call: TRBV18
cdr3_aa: CASSPDGANYGYTF
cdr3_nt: TGTGCCAGCTCACCGGACGGTGCTAACTATGGCTACACCTTC

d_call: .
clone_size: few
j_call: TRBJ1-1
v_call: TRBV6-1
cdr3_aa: CASNVTGLGTEAFF
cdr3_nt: TGTGCCAGCAACGTAACAGGGCTGGGGACTGAAGCTTTCTTT

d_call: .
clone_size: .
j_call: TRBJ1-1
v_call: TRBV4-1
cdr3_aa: CASSQAEGRMNTEAFF
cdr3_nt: TGCGCCAGCAGCCAAGCTGAAGGCCGCATGAACACTGAAGCTTTCTTT

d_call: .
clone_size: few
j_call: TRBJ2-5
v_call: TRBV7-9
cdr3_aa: CASRGREETQYF
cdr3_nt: TGTGCCAGCCGGGGAAGGGAAGAGACCCAGTACTTC

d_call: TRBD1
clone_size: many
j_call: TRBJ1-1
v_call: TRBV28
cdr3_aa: CASSPGQDEAFF
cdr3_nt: TGTGCCAGCAGCCCAGGACAGGATGAAGCTTTCTTT

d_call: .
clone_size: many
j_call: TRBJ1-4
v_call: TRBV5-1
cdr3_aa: CASSSGGRTNEKLFF
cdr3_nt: TGCGCCAGCAGCTCCGGCGGGAGGACTAATGAAAAACTGTTTTTT

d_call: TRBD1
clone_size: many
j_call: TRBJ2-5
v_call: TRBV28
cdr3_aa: CASSSSGTGNQETQYF
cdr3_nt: TGTGCCAGCAGTTCCTCCGGGACAGGGAACCAAGAGACCCAGTACTTC

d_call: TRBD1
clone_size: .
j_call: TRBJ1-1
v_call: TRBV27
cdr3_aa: CASSLDRGRATEAFF
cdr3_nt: TGTGCCAGCAGTTTGGACAGGGGGCGGGCCACTGAAGCTTTCTTT

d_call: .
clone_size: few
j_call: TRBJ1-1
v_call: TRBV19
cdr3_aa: CASRPTGTGNTEAFF
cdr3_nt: TGTGCCAGTAGACCGACCGGGACGGGGAACACTGAAGCTTTCTTT

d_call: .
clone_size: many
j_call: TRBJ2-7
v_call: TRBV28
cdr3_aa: CASSSSPTYEQYF
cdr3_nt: TGTGCCAGCAGTTCCTCACCCACCTACGAGCAGTACTTC

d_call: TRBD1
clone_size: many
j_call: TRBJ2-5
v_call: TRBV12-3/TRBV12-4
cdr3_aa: CASSHTGTGTKETQYF
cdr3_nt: TGTGCCAGCAGCCACACCGGGACAGGCACCAAAGAGACCCAGTACTTC

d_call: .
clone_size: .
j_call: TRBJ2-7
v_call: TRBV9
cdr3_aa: CASSPHPTSTSEQYF
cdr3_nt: TGTGCCAGCAGCCCCCACCCGACTAGTACCTCCGAGCAGTACTTC

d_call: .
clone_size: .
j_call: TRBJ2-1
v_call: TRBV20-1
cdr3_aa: CSASPGPAGSNEQFF
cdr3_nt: TGCAGTGCTAGCCCCGGACCGGCGGGAAGCAATGAGCAGTTCTTC

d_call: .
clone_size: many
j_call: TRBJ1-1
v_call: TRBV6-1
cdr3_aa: CASREMIEAFF
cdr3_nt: TGTGCCAGCAGGGAAATGATTGAAGCTTTCTTT

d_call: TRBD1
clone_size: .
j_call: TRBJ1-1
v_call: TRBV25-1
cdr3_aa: CASMRNRGVNTEAFF
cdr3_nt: TGTGCCAGCATGCGAAACAGGGGGGTGAACACTGAAGCTTTCTTT

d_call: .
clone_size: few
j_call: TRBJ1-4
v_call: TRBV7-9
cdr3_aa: CASSPTNPRLNEKLFF
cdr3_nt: TGTGCCAGCAGCCCAACTAACCCGAGACTTAATGAAAAACTGTTTTTT

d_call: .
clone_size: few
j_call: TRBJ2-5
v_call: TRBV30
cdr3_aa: CAWSLGWGGGETQYF
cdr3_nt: TGTGCCTGGAGCCTTGGCTGGGGGGGCGGGGAGACCCAGTACTTC

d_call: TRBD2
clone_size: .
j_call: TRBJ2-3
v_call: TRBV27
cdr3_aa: CASSLYAGGRTDTQYF
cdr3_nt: TGTGCCAGCAGTTTATACGCGGGAGGGAGGACAGATACGCAGTATTTT

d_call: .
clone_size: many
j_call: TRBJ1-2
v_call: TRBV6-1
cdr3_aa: CASSRGPQNPYGYTF
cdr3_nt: TGTGCCAGCAGCCGTGGGCCACAGAATCCCTATGGCTACACCTTC

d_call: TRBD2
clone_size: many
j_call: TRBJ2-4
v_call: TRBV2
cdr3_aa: CASSEASGMDKNIQYF
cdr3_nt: TGTGCCAGCAGTGAAGCTAGCGGGATGGACAAAAACATTCAGTACTTC

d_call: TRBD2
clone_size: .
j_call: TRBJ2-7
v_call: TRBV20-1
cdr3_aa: CSARDLREGPEQYF
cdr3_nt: TGCAGTGCTAGAGATCTCCGGGAGGGCCCCGAGCAGTACTTC

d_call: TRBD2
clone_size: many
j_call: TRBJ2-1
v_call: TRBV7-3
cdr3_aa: CASSSTIAGGPYNEQFF
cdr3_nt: TGTGCCAGCAGCTCCACCATAGCGGGAGGGCCATACAATGAGCAGTTCTTC

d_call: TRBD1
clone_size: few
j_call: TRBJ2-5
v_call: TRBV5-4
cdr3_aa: CASSPRDSWGQETQYF
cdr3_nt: TGTGCCAGCAGCCCACGGGACAGTTGGGGGCAAGAGACCCAGTACTTC

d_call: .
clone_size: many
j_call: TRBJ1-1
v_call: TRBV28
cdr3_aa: CASSTWGQVNTEAFF
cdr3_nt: TGTGCCAGCAGTACGTGGGGGCAGGTGAACACTGAAGCTTTCTTT

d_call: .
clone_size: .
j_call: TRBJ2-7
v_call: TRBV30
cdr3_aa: CAWSETRRSAYF
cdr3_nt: TGTGCCTGGAGTGAGACTCGACGCTCGGCGTACTTC